This T cell receptor (beta chain) was recovered during a study of T cell responses to AZD1222 COVID-19 vaccine. Produced via immunoSEQ multiplex PCR; TCRdb's table is partial and in-frame only. Among 170,000 or so clones listed, 90% were seen once. Germline CDR1 reads SGHDT; CDR2 reads YYEEEE. V was clipped by 5 bases and J by 4 bases; unmatched bases: 2. This CDR3 spans 13 amino acids. The gene calls are TRBV5-6 and TRBJ1-2; 10 bases match TRBD1. The TCR sequence derives from an adult in good health. The sequencing used peripheral blood, collected on day 0 of AZD1222 vaccination. In DNA, the CDR3 is TGTGCCAGCAGTCGGGACAGGGGCTATGGCTACACCTTC. This encodes CASSRDRGYGYTF.